This passage covers 2 T cell receptor beta chains from one sample sequenced in a study of CD8 T cells in Susac syndrome. Random-hexamer reverse transcription was applied to about 0.5 to 1 ug RNA. Each CDR3 protein gets one entry after TCRdb re-called the immunoSEQ multiplex PCR reads with MiXCR. Here the sample spans 95,000 to 150,000 distinct CDR3 sequences, roughly 95% being singletons. Material for sequencing was CD4+ T cells from PBMCs. Receptor source: a human donor with Susac syndrome.

The V call is TRBV2, the J call TRBJ2-3; D is undetermined. Germline-derived CDR1 and CDR2 are SNHLY and FYNNEI. V was pared by 6 bases and J by 4 bases, with 8 bases between. The CDR3 runs to 12 residues. CDR3: CASRAQADTQYF. In nucleotides, the CDR3 is TGTGCCAGCAGAGCACAAGCAGATACGCAGTATTTT.

The genes are TRBV7-9 and TRBJ2-1, with 12 bases that match TRBD2. The J segment lost 6 bases and the V segment lost 0 bases, leaving 6 bases of the junction unmatched. CDR3 length: 17 amino acids. Germline-derived CDR1 and CDR2 are SEHNR and FQNEAQ (reference sequence). The CDR3 spells CASSLAGGLAGRNEQFF. In DNA form, the CDR3 reads TGTGCCAGCAGCTTAGCCGGTGGACTAGCGGGACGCAATGAGCAGTTCTTC.